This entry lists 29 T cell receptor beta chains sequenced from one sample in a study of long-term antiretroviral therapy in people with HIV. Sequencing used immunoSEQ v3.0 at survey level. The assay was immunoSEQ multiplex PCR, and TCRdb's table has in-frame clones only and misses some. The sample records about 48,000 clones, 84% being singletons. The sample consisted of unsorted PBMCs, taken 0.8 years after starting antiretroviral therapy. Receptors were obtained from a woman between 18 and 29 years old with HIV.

The CDR3 nucleotides read TGTGCCAGCAGTGGGGGGATCAGCGGGGAGCTGTTTTTT. Its translation: CASSGGISGELFF. This sequence joins TRBV25-1 and TRBJ2-2; D could derive from TRBD1 or TRBD2 (5 bases each). With 4 bases removed from V and 7 bases from J, the gap between germline ends came to 10 bases. Germline lookup yields CDR1 MGHDK and CDR2 SYGVNS. CDR3 length equals 13 residues.

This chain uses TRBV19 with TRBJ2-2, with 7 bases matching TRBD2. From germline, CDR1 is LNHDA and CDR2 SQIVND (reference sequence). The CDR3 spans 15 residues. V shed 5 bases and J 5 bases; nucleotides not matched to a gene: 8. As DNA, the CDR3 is TGTGCCAGTAGTTCTCCAGGGAGGGATACCGGGGAGCTGTTTTTT. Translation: CASSSPGRDTGELFF.

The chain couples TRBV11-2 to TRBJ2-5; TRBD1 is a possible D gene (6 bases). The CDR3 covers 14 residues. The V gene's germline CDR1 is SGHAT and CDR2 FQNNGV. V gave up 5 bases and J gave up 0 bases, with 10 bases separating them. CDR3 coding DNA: TGTGCCAGCAGCCTGAGGGGGTACCAAGAGACCCAGTACTTC. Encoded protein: CASSLRGYQETQYF.

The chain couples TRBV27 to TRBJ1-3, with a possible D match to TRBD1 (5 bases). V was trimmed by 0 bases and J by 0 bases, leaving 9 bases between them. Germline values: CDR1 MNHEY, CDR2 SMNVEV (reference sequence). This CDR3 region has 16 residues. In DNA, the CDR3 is TGTGCCAGCAGTTTATCTGGGGCGGACTCTGGAAACACCATATATTTT. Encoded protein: CASSLSGADSGNTIYF.

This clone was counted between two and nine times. The CDR3 is CASKSPTNGELFF. The DNA for the CDR3 is TGTGCCAGCAAAAGTCCTACCAACGGGGAGCTGTTTTTT. This chain connects TRBV25-1 to TRBJ2-2, with D unresolved. Trimming removed 7 bases at V and 7 bases at J, with 13 bases between. CDR1 is MGHDK and CDR2 is SYGVNS in the germline V gene. The CDR3 is 13 residues long. Full variable domain (remainder filled in from reference TRBV25-1 and TRBJ2-2): EADIYQTPRYLVIGTGKKITLECSQTMGHDKMYWYQQDPGMELHLIHYSYGVNSTEKGDLSSESTVSRIRTEHFPLTLESARPSHTSQYLCASKSPTNGELFFGEGSRLTVL.

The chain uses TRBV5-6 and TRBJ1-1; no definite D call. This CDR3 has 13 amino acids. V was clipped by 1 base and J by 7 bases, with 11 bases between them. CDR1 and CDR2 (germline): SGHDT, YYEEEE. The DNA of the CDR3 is TGTGCCAGCAGCTTGTTCGTTCGGAATGAAGCTTTCTTT. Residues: CASSLFVRNEAFF.

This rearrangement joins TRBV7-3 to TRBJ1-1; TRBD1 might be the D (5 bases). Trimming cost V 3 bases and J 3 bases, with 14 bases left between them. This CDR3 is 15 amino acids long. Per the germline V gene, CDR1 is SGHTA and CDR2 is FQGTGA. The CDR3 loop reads CASSLGEDRDTEAFF. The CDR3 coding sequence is TGTGCCAGCAGCTTGGGGGAGGATAGGGACACTGAAGCTTTCTTT.

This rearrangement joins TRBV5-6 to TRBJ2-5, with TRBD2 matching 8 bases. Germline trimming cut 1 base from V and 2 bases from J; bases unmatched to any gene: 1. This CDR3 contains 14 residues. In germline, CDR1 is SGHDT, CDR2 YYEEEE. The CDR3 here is CASSLIAGQETQYF. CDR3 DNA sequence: TGTGCCAGCAGCTTGATAGCGGGGCAAGAGACCCAGTACTTC.

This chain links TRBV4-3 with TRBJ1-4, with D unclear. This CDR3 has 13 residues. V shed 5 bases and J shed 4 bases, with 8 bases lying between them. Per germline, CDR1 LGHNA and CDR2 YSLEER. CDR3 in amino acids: CASSWVFNEKLFF. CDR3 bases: TGCGCCAGCAGCTGGGTCTTTAATGAAAAACTGTTTTTT.

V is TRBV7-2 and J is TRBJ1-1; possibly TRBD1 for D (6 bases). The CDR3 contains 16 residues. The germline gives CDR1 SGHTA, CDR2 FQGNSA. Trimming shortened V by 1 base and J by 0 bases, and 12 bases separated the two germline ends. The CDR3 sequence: CASSLEMGAVNTEAFF. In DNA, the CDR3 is TGTGCCAGCAGCTTAGAGATGGGGGCCGTGAACACTGAAGCTTTCTTT.

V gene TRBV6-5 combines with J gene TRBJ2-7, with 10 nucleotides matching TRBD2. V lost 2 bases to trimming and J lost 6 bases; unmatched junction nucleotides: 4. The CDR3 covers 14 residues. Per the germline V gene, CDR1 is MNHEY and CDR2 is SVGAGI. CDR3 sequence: CASSYGLAEGEQYF. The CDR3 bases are TGTGCCAGCAGTTACGGACTAGCGGAGGGCGAGCAGTACTTC.

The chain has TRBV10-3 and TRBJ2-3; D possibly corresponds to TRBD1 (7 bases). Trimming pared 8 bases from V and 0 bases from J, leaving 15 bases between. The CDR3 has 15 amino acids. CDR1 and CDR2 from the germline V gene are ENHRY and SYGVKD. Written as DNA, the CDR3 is TGTGCCATCTCCGTGGGGGGACAGAGCACAGATACGCAGTATTTT. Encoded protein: CAISVGGQSTDTQYF.

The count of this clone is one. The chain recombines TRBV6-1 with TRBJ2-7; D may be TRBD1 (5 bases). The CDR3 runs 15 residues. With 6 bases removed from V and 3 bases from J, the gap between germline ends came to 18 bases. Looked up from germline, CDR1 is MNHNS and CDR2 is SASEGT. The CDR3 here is CASRQDPFLYYEQYF. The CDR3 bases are TGTGCCAGCAGACAGGATCCCTTCTTGTACTACGAGCAGTACTTC.

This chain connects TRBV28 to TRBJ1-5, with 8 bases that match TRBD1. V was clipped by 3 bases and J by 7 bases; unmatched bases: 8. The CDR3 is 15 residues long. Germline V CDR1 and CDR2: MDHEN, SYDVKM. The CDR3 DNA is TGTGCCAGCAGTTTGCGCGACAGGGGATGGCAGCCCCAGCATTTT. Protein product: CASSLRDRGWQPQHF.

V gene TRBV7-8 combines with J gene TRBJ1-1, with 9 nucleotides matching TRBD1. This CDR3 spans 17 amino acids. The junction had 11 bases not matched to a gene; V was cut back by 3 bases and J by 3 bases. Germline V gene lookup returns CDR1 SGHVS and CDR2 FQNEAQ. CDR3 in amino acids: CASSFLGQGGSDTEAFF. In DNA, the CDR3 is TGTGCCAGCAGCTTCCTGGGACAGGGAGGCTCGGACACTGAAGCTTTCTTT.

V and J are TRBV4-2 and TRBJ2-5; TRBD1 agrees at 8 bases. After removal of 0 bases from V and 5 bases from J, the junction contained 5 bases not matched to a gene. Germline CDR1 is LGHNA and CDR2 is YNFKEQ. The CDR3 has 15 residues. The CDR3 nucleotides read TGTGCCAGCAGCCAAGATCCAGGGGGCGTGGAGACCCAGTACTTC. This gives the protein CASSQDPGGVETQYF.

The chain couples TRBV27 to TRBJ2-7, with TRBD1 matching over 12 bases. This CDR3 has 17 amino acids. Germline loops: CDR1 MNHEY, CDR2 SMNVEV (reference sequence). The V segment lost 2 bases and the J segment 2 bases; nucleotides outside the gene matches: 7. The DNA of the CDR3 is TGTGCCAGCAGTTTAAGGGCGGGACAGGGGGCCACCTACGAGCAGTACTTC. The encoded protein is CASSLRAGQGATYEQYF.

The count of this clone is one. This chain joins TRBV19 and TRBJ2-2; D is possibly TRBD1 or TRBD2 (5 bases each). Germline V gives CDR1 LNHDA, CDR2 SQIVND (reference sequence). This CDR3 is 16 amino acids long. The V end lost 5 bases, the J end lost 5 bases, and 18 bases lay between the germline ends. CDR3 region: CASSAPGRRVTGELFF. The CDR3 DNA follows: TGTGCCAGTAGTGCCCCGGGACGGCGAGTGACCGGGGAGCTGTTTTTT.

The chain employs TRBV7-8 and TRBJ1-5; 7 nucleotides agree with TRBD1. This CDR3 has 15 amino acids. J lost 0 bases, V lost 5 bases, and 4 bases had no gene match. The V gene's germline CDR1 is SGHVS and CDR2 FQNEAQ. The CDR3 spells CASSETGVSNQPQHF. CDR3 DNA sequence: TGTGCCAGCAGCGAAACAGGGGTTAGCAATCAGCCCCAGCATTTT.

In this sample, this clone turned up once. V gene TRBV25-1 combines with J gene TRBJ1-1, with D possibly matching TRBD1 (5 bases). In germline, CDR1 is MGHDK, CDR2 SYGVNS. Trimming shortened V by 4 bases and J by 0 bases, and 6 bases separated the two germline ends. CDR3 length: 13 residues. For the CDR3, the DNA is TGTGCCAGCAGTGCGGGGGTGAACACTGAAGCTTTCTTT. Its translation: CASSAGVNTEAFF.

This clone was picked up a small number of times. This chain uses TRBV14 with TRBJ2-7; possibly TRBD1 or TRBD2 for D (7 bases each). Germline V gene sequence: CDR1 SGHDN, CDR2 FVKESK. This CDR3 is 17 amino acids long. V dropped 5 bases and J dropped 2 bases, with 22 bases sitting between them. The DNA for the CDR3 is TGTGCCAGCAGCTCCTTCCGGGAGGTCAGGGGGACCTACGAGCAGTACTTC. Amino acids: CASSSFREVRGTYEQYF.

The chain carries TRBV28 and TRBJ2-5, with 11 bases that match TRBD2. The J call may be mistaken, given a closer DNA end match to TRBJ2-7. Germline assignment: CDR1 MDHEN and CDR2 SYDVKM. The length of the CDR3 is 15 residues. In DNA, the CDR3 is TGTGCCAGCAGTTTGGGCCTAGCGGGAGGCTACGAGCAGTACTTC. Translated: CASSLGLAGGYEQYF.

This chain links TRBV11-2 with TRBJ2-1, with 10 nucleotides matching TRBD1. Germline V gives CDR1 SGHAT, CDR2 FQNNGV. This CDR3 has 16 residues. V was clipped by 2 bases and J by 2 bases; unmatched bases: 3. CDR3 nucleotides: TGTGCCAGCAGCTTATGGGGACAGGGGCCCTACAATGAGCAGTTCTTC. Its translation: CASSLWGQGPYNEQFF.

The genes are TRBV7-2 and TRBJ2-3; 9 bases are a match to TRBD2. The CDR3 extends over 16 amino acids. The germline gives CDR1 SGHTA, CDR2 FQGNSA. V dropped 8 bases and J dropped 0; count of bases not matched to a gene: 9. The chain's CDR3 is CASGRTSASSTDTQYF. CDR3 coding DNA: TGTGCCAGCGGGCGGACTAGCGCATCTAGCACAGATACGCAGTATTTT. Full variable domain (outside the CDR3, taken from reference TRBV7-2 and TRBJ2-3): GAGVSQSPSNKVTEKGKDVELRCDPISGHTALYWYRQSLGQGLEFLIYFQGNSAPDKSGLPSDRFSAERTGGSVSTLTIQRTQQEDSAVYLCASGRTSASSTDTQYFGPGTRLTVL.

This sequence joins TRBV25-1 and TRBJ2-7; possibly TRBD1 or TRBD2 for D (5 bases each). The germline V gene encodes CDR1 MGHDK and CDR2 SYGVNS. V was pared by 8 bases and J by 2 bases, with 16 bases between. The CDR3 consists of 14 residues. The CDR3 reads CASSRAGSPYEQYF. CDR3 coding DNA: TGTGCCAGCTCTCGGGCAGGGAGTCCCTACGAGCAGTACTTC.

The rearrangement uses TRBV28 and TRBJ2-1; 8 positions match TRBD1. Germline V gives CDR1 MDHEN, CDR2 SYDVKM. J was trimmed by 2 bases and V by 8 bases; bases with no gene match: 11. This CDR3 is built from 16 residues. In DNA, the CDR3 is TGTGCCAGCCGTTACCCAGGGGGCCCTCCCTACAATGAGCAGTTCTTC. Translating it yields CASRYPGGPPYNEQFF.

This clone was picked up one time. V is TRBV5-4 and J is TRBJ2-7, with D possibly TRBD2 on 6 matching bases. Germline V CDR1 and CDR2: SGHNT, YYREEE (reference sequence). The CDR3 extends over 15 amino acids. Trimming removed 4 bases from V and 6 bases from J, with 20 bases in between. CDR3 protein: CASSQGGEVLPEQYF. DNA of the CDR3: TGTGCCAGCAGCCAGGGCGGGGAGGTCCTACCCGAGCAGTACTTC.

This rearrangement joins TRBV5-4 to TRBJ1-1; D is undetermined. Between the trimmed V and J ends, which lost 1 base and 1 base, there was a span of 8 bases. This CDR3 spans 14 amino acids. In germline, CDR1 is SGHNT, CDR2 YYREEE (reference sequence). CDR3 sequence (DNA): TGTGCCAGCAGCTTGAAGGTGTCGAACACTGAAGCTTTCTTT. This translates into CASSLKVSNTEAFF. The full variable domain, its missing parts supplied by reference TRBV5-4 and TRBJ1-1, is ETGVTQSPTHLIKTRGQQVTLRCSSQSGHNTVSWYQQALGQGPQFIFQYYREEENGRGNFPPRFSGLQFPNYSSELNVNALELDDSALYLCASSLKVSNTEAFFGQGTRLTVV.

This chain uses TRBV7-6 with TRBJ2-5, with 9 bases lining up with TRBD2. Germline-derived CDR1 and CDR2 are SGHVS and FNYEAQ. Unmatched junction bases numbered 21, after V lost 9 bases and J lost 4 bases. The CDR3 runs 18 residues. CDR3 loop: CASTPNWILAGDAETQYF. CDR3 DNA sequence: TGTGCCAGTACTCCTAACTGGATCTTAGCGGGAGACGCAGAGACCCAGTACTTC.